This T cell receptor (beta chain) was found in a study of CD8+ T cells in alopecia areata. In each case, RNA was isolated and then reverse transcribed into cDNA as the sequencing template. The repertoire was sequenced with immunoSEQ multiplex PCR; TCRdb's copy has only in-frame clones and lacks some. The sample holds approximately 190,000 clones; about 62% are singletons and the top ten take 5.5%. This clone was picked up a small number of times. The CDR3 runs 18 residues. CDR1 and CDR2 from the germline V gene are SGHRS and YFSETQ. V lost 0 bases and J 3 bases, leaving 18 bases between the germline ends. The treatment is: oral pan-JAK inhibitor, 5-10 mg twice daily.

The chain combines TRBV5-1 with TRBJ2-2, with D maybe TRBD1 (5 bases). This receptor was identified in a human donor with alopecia areata. Sequences were derived from CD4+ T cells sorted from blood, sampled at week 24, from a patient treated with tofacitinib. The CDR3 reads CASSLAFQLGADTGELFF. The CDR3 bases are TGCGCCAGCAGCTTGGCCTTTCAGTTAGGGGCGGACACCGGGGAGCTGTTTTTT.